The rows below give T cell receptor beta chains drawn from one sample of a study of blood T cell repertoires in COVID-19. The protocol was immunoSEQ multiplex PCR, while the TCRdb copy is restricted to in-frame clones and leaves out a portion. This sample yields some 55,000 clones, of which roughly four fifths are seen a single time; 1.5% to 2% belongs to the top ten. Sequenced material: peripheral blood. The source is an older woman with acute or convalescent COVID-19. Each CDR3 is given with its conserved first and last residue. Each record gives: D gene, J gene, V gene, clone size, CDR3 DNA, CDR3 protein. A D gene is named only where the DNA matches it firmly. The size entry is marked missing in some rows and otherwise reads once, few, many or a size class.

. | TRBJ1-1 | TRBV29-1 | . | TGCAGCGTCCCTAAAGGCGGGCAGCCAAACCTAGTGAACACTGAAGCTTTCTTT | CSVPKGGQPNLVNTEAFF
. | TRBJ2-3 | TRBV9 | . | TGTGCCAGCAGCGTAGGGGACAGGGCTAGCGGGAGAGAAGATACGCAGTATTTT | CASSVGDRASGREDTQYF
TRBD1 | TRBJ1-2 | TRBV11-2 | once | TGTGCCAGCAGCCCGACAGGGAACTATGGCTACACCTTC | CASSPTGNYGYTF
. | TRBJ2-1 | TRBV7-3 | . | TGTGCCAGCAGCTTACTAAGCGGGTCCTACAATGAGCAGTTCTTC | CASSLLSGSYNEQFF
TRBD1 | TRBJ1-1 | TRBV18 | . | TGTGCCAGCTCCCTAAACGCTGGGACAGTCACTGAAGCTTTCTTT | CASSLNAGTVTEAFF
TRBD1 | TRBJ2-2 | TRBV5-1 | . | TGCGCCAGCAGCCGAGGGGACAGTGGTACCGGGGAGCTGTTTTTT | CASSRGDSGTGELFF
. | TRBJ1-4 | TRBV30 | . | TGTGCCTGGGGGCAAAACAATGAAAAACTGTTTTTT | CAWGQNNEKLFF
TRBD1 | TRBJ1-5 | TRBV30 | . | TGTGCCTGGAAGACAGGGAATCAGCCCCAGCATTTT | CAWKTGNQPQHF
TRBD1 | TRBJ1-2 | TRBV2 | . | TGTGCCAGCAGTTTTATGACAGGGTCCTGGGGCTACACCTTC | CASSFMTGSWGYTF
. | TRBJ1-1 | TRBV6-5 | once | TGTGCCAGCAGTTACTCGGAGTCGAACACTGAAGCTTTCTTT | CASSYSESNTEAFF
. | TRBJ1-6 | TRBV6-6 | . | TGTGCCAGCACAGCCGGTGAAGGAGCGTTATCACCCCTCCACTTT | CASTAGEGALSPLHF
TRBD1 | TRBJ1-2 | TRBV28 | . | TGTGCCAGCAGTCTAGTATCCGTGGGGACAGCCTATGGCTACACCTTC | CASSLVSVGTAYGYTF
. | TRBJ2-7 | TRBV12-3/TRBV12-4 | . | TGTGCCAGCAGTTTAACCAGCTACGAGCAGTACTTC | CASSLTSYEQYF
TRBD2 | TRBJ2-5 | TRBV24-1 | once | TGTGCCACCAGTGATACACCGGGACTAGCTAAAGAGACCCAGTACTTC | CATSDTPGLAKETQYF
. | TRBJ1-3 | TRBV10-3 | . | TGTGCCATCAGTGAAACGGGGGGCGCGGACACCATATATTTT | CAISETGGADTIYF
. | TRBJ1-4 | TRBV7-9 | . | TGTGCCAGCAGCTTAGTCGACAGATTTTATAATGAAAAACTGTTTTTT | CASSLVDRFYNEKLFF
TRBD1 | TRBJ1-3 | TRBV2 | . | TGTGCCAGCAGTGCGGACAGGGGGGTCGGAAACACCATATATTTT | CASSADRGVGNTIYF
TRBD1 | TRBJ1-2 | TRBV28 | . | TGTGCCAGCAGTCTCTGGACAGGGGGTAACTATGGCTACACCTTC | CASSLWTGGNYGYTF
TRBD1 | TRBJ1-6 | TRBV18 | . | TGTGCCAGCTCACCCACCGGGACAGGGTCGTTATCACCCCTCCACTTT | CASSPTGTGSLSPLHF
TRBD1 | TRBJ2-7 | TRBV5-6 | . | TGTGCCAGCAGCCGAGACAGGGGGCTTATCTACGAGCAGTACTTC | CASSRDRGLIYEQYF
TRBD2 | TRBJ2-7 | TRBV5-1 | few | TGCGCCAGCAGCCCCTCTAGCGGGAGGGCCTACGAGCAGTACTTC | CASSPSSGRAYEQYF
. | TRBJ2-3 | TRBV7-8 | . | TGTGCCAGCAGCCTCCGTGAAAGACAGAGCACAGATACGCAGTATTTT | CASSLRERQSTDTQYF
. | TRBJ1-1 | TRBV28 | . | TGTGCCAGCAGTTTTGCTTCGGCAGGTTCGAACACTGAAGCTTTCTTT | CASSFASAGSNTEAFF
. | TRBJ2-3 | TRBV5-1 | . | TGCGCCAGCAGCTCAACTAGCACAGATACGCAGTATTTT | CASSSTSTDTQYF
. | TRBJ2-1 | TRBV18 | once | TGTGCCAGCTCACCACTTGCGAGAGGTGAGCAGTTCTTC | CASSPLARGEQFF
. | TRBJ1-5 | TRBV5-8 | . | TGTGCCAGCAGCACCGGACAGTATAGCAATCAGCCCCAGCATTTT | CASSTGQYSNQPQHF
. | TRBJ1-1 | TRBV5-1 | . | TGCGCCAGCGCTAAACTTACACGACAGGCCAACACTGAAGCTTTCTTT | CASAKLTRQANTEAFF
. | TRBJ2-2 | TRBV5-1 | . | TGCGCCAGCAGCTTGGCCGGCAGGGTGAACACCGGGGAGCTGTTTTTT | CASSLAGRVNTGELFF
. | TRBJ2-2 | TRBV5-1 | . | TGCGCCAGCAGCCCGCTGACAATGGGCACCGGGGAGCTGTTTTTT | CASSPLTMGTGELFF
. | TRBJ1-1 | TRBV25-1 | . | TGTGCCAGCAGCGCCACCCTCGTATGGGCCGGGGACACTGAAGCTTTCTTT | CASSATLVWAGDTEAFF
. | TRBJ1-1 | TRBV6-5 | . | TGTGCCAGCAGCGTATACGGGATGAACACTGAAGCTTTCTTT | CASSVYGMNTEAFF
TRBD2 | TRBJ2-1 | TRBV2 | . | TGTGCCAGCAGTGAAAGAGGGGCTAGCGGGATAGGTAATGAGCAGTTCTTC | CASSERGASGIGNEQFF
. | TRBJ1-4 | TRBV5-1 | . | TGCGCCAGCAGCCATGCAGGGGTTCAAGAAAAACTGTTTTTT | CASSHAGVQEKLFF
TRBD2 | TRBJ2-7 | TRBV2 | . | TGTGCCAGCGCTAGCGGATCCTACGAGCAGTACTTC | CASASGSYEQYF
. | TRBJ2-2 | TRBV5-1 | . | TGCGCCAGCAGCTCCATTTCGGTACAGAAAATAAACACCGGGGAGCTGTTTTTT | CASSSISVQKINTGELFF
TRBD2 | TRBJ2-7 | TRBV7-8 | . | TGTGCCAGCAGCGCCGGACTAGCGGGGAACTACGAGCAGTACTTC | CASSAGLAGNYEQYF
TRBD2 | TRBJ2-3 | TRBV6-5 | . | TGTGCCAGCGTAGCGGGGTGGAGCACAGATACGCAGTATTTT | CASVAGWSTDTQYF
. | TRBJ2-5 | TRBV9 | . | TGTGCCAGCAGCCCACAGGAAGAGACCCAGTACTTC | CASSPQEETQYF
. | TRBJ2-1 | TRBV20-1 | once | TGCAGTGCTAGTATCGGGACGGACAGACGGGGCTCCTACAATGAGCAGTTCTTC | CSASIGTDRRGSYNEQFF
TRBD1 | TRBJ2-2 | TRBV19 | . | TGTGCCAGTAGTAGAGGTCAGGGGGCGACCGGGGAGCTGTTTTTT | CASSRGQGATGELFF
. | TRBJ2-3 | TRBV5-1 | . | TGCGCCAGCAGCTTGAACAGGGTTCCAGATACGCAGTATTTT | CASSLNRVPDTQYF
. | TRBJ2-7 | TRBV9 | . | TGTGCCAGCAGCGTAGGCCAGGGCCATTCTTACGAGCAGTACTTC | CASSVGQGHSYEQYF
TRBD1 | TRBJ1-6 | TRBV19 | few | TGTGCCAGTAGTCCGAACAGGGGGTCACGAAATTCACCCCTCCACTTT | CASSPNRGSRNSPLHF
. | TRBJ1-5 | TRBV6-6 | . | TGTGCCAGCAGTTACGGATCGGGGGGAAGCAATCAGCCCCAGCATTTT | CASSYGSGGSNQPQHF
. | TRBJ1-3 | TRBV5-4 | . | TGTGCCAGCAGCGCCAGGGGTTCTGGAAACACCATATATTTT | CASSARGSGNTIYF